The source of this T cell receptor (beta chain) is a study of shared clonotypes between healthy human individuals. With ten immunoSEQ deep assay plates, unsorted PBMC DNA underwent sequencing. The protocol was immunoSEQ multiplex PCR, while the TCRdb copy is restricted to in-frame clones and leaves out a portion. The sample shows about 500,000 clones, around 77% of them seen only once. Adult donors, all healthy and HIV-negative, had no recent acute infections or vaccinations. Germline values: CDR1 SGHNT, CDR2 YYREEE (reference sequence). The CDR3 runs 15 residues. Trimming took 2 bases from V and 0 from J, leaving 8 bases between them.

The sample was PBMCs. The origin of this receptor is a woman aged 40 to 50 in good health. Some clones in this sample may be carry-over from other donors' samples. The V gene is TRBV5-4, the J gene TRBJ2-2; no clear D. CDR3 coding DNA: TGTGCCAGCAGCTTAGGAATCGCGAACACCGGGGAGCTGTTTTTT. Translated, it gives CASSLGIANTGELFF.